The 16 T cell receptor beta chains given below trace back to one sample, sequenced in a study of radiotherapy plus CTLA-4 blockade in lung cancer (dated by TCRdb to 2016 to 2019). The library was prepared using the immunoSEQ multiplex PCR assay. TCRdb re-hosts the immuneACCESS table, in-frame sequences only. Its copies lack some clones; in the studies checked, an unresolved V gene accounts for under half of them, and the cause for the rest is not known. The sample table holds around 20,000 clones, of which more than 75% were seen once. The ten largest clones add up to less than 25% of the sample. The input for sequencing was peripheral blood, taken from a patient treated with radiotherapy plus ipilimumab. These TCRs come from a human donor with non-small cell lung cancer whose response to radiotherapy plus ipilimumab could not be evaluated.

The chain joins TRBV19 to TRBJ2-7; D is possibly TRBD2 (5 bases). Per germline, CDR1 LNHDA and CDR2 SQIVND (reference sequence). This CDR3 region has 15 residues. Trimming removed 3 bases from V and 1 base from J, with 13 bases in between. CDR3 nucleotides: TGTGCCAGTAGTATCTCGGGGTTTAGGTCCTACGAGCAGTACTTC. It encodes CASSISGFRSYEQYF.

This clone was detected only once. The V gene is TRBV11-2, the J gene TRBJ2-7, with 7 bases identical to TRBD2. The V gene end was trimmed by 4 bases and the J gene end by 5 bases; junction bases not matched to a gene: 8. The CDR3 consists of 14 residues. The germline V gene has CDR1 SGHAT and CDR2 FQNNGV. This CDR3 is CASSSSGNGHEQYF. The DNA for the CDR3 is TGTGCCAGCAGCTCAAGCGGGAATGGCCACGAGCAGTACTTC.

This sequence joins TRBV19 and TRBJ1-2; TRBD1 is a possible D gene (6 bases). The CDR3 length is 16 residues. The V end was cut by 5 bases, the J end by 8 bases, with 24 bases between. Germline lookup yields CDR1 LNHDA and CDR2 SQIVND (reference sequence). CDR3: CASSPYAVAGASGYTF. CDR3 coding DNA: TGTGCCAGTAGTCCCTACGCCGTAGCGGGGGCGTCGGGCTACACCTTC.

The V call is TRBV9, the J call TRBJ2-1; D remains unclear. Germline lookup yields CDR1 SGDLS and CDR2 YYNGEE. CDR3 length: 16 residues. Trimming took 0 bases from V and 0 from J, leaving 10 bases between them. The CDR3 region has the DNA TGTGCCAGCAGCGTAGGTTCGCTCAGCTCCTACAATGAGCAGTTCTTC. This codes for CASSVGSLSSYNEQFF.

The J gene is TRBJ2-1, the V gene TRBV28; tentative D call: TRBD2 (5 bases). Germline CDR1 is MDHEN and CDR2 is SYDVKM. Trimming cost V 1 base and J 5 bases, with 9 bases left between them. The CDR3 has 14 amino acids. The CDR3: CASSLLDGNNEQFF. The CDR3 DNA reads as TGTGCCAGCAGTTTATTGGACGGGAACAATGAGCAGTTCTTC.

This rearrangement joins TRBV9 to TRBJ2-7; D uncertain. The V and J ends lost 0 bases and 2 bases respectively, with 12 bases between them. The CDR3 runs 15 residues. CDR1 is SGDLS, CDR2 YYNGEE, per germline. CDR3 residues: CASSVGASNPYEQYF. CDR3 nucleotide sequence: TGTGCCAGCAGCGTAGGTGCTAGTAATCCCTACGAGCAGTACTTC.

The gene calls are TRBV20-1 and TRBJ2-5; tentative D call: TRBD2 (5 bases). Germline V CDR1 and CDR2: DFQATT, SNEGSKA (reference sequence). V was clipped by 2 bases and J by 5 bases, with 6 bases between them. This CDR3 region has 11 residues. CDR3 coding DNA: TGCAGTGCTAGATCGGGGGAGACCCAGTACTTC. It translates to CSARSGETQYF.

This clone was found a few times. This chain uses TRBV7-9 with TRBJ2-1; 7 nucleotides align to TRBD2. After removal of 1 base from V and 6 bases from J, the junction contained 6 bases not matched to a gene. The germline CDR1 and CDR2 sequences are SEHNR and FQNEAQ (reference sequence). The CDR3 loop spans 15 amino acids. The CDR3 spells CASSLGLAERNEQFF. CDR3 DNA: TGTGCCAGCAGCTTAGGGCTAGCGGAACGCAATGAGCAGTTCTTC. Full variable domain (outside the CDR3, taken from reference TRBV7-9 and TRBJ2-1): DTGVSQNPRHKITKRGQNVTFRCDPISEHNRLYWYRQTLGQGPEFLTYFQNEAQLEKSRLLSDRFSAERPKGSFSTLEIQRTEQGDSAMYLCASSLGLAERNEQFFGPGTRLTVL.

This chain uses TRBV7-2 with TRBJ2-3; 9 positions agree with TRBD1. This CDR3 is built from 14 residues. V was pared by 4 bases and J by 4 bases, with 3 bases of the junction left unmatched. Per the germline V gene, CDR1 is SGHTA and CDR2 is FQGNSA. Here the CDR3 reads CASSYRGPPDTQYF. CDR3 nucleotides: TGTGCCAGCAGCTACAGGGGGCCCCCAGATACGCAGTATTTT. Based on the CDR3 plus reference TRBV7-2 and TRBJ2-3, the full variable domain is GAGVSQSPSNKVTEKGKDVELRCDPISGHTALYWYRQSLGQGLEFLIYFQGNSAPDKSGLPSDRFSAERTGGSVSTLTIQRTQQEDSAVYLCASSYRGPPDTQYFGPGTRLTVL.

The chain couples TRBV7-9 to TRBJ2-3; the D gene is possibly TRBD1 (6 bases). Germline loops: CDR1 SEHNR, CDR2 FQNEAQ (reference sequence). The V end was cut by 1 base, the J end by 6 bases, with 14 bases between. The CDR3 is made up of 15 amino acids. The CDR3 is CASSLDQGRRDTQYF. The CDR3 nucleotides are TGTGCCAGCAGCTTAGATCAGGGGCGTAGGGATACGCAGTATTTT. Filled out from reference TRBV7-9 and TRBJ2-3, the complete variable domain reads DTGVSQNPRHKITKRGQNVTFRCDPISEHNRLYWYRQTLGQGPEFLTYFQNEAQLEKSRLLSDRFSAERPKGSFSTLEIQRTEQGDSAMYLCASSLDQGRRDTQYFGPGTRLTVL.

J is TRBJ2-1 and V is TRBV7-2; D might be TRBD1 (6 bases). The CDR3 covers 15 residues. Trimming took 5 bases from V and 1 from J, leaving 12 bases between them. Germline lookup yields CDR1 SGHTA and CDR2 FQGNSA. The CDR3 loop reads CASSPQGQSYNEQFF. DNA of the CDR3: TGTGCCAGCAGCCCCCAGGGACAATCCTACAATGAGCAGTTCTTC.

This clone was recorded once. The rearrangement uses TRBV19 and TRBJ2-1; no firm D call. Trimming removed 9 bases from V and 5 bases from J, with 17 bases in between. CDR3 size: 14 residues. The germline V gene encodes CDR1 LNHDA and CDR2 SQIVND (reference sequence). In DNA form, the CDR3 reads TGTGCCAGCACAGTGGTTTCCAAGAACAATGAGCAGTTCTTC. It codes for CASTVVSKNNEQFF. The full variable domain, its missing parts supplied by reference TRBV19 and TRBJ2-1, is DGGITQSPKYLFRKEGQNVTLSCEQNLNHDAMYWYRQDPGQGLRLIYYSQIVNDFQKGDIAEGYSVSREKKESFPLTVTSAQKNPTAFYLCASTVVSKNNEQFFGPGTRLTVL.

The gene calls are TRBV11-2 and TRBJ2-3, with 11 bases that match TRBD2. Looked up from germline, CDR1 is SGHAT and CDR2 is FQNNGV. This CDR3 comprises 15 residues. The ends lost 2 bases at V and 5 bases at J; junction bases unmatched: 3. CDR3 protein: CASSLLAGGGDTQYF. Written as DNA, the CDR3 is TGTGCCAGCAGCTTACTAGCGGGAGGTGGAGATACGCAGTATTTT.

The chain employs TRBV6-1 and TRBJ2-2; 7 bases fit TRBD1. There are 15 residues in the CDR3. After removal of 6 bases from V and 2 bases from J, the junction contained 6 bases not matched to a gene. Looked up from germline, CDR1 is MNHNS and CDR2 is SASEGT. Here the CDR3 DNA reads TGTGCCAGCAGATCCGGGACAGATAACACCGGGGAGCTGTTTTTT. The encoded protein is CASRSGTDNTGELFF.

Worth noting for this clone: A read error likely explains this, since a far larger clone differs by one base. This chain connects TRBV5-4 to TRBJ2-2, with 8 bases identical to TRBD2. Germline V gene data show CDR1 as SGHNT and CDR2 as YYREEE (reference sequence). The CDR3 contains 15 residues. Trimming at V came to 4 bases and at J to 5 bases, leaving 7 bases not matched to a gene. The CDR3 loop reads CASSISGMVTGELFF. In DNA, the CDR3 is TGTGCCAGCAGCATTAGCGGGATGGTAACCGGGGAGCTGTTTTTT.

This sequence joins TRBV19 and TRBJ2-5; D perhaps matches TRBD2 (6 bases). V was trimmed by 5 bases and J by 4 bases, leaving 17 bases between them. The CDR3 loop spans 15 amino acids. CDR1 and CDR2 (germline): LNHDA, SQIVND (reference sequence). DNA for the CDR3: TGTGCCAGTAGTCCCCGGGCAGGGCGGGGAGAGACCCAGTACTTC. It yields the protein CASSPRAGRGETQYF.